These 18 T cell receptor beta chains came from one sample sequenced in a study of blood T cell repertoires in COVID-19. Libraries were prepared by immunoSEQ multiplex PCR; TCRdb keeps only in-frame clonotypes and omits some of them. This sample carries fewer than 250,000 clones, around 86% of them seen once, and the ten largest clones take 3.5% to 4.5%. Sequencing was carried out using PBMCs or T cells enriched from blood (not recorded which). These receptors came from a woman aged 40 to 55 with acute COVID-19.

V usage is TRBV27 and J usage is TRBJ1-1; 7 bases align to TRBD1. This CDR3 is built from 16 residues. With 2 bases clipped from V and 6 bases from J, the junction kept 12 bases outside the gene matches. Germline CDR1 MNHEY, CDR2 SMNVEV (reference sequence). The CDR3 loop is CASSLMATGVRAEAFF. In DNA form, the CDR3 reads TGTGCCAGCAGTTTAATGGCCACAGGGGTTAGAGCTGAAGCTTTCTTT.

This clone has just one count. This rearrangement joins TRBV5-1 to TRBJ2-1; D might be TRBD2 (5 bases). This CDR3 is 16 amino acids long. CDR1 SGHRS and CDR2 YFSETQ come from the germline V gene. V was shortened by 0 bases and J by 2 bases, with 12 bases between the two germline ends. CDR3 protein: CASSLDSSGAYNEQFF. The CDR3 bases are TGCGCCAGCAGCTTGGACTCCTCCGGGGCCTACAATGAGCAGTTCTTC.

This sequence joins TRBV7-6 and TRBJ2-5; 7 nucleotides align to TRBD2. V was pared by 0 bases and J by 5 bases, with 18 bases of the junction left unmatched. The CDR3 loop spans 19 amino acids. CDR1 and CDR2 from the germline V gene are SGHVS and FNYEAQ. CDR3 sequence reads: CASSLAGGPILYVIETQYF. The CDR3, as DNA: TGTGCCAGCAGCTTAGCGGGAGGGCCTATTTTATACGTTATTGAGACCCAGTACTTC.

V usage is TRBV4-1 and J usage is TRBJ2-2, with D perhaps matching TRBD2 (6 bases). Between the trimmed V and J ends, which lost 0 bases and 9 bases, there was a span of 14 bases. Germline V gives CDR1 MGHRA, CDR2 YSYEKL. The CDR3 runs 15 residues. CDR3 in amino acids: CASSQDPRGMWELFF. In nucleotides, the CDR3 is TGCGCCAGCAGCCAAGATCCGCGGGGTATGTGGGAGCTGTTTTTT.

This clone is a singleton in its sample. The chain is built from TRBV19 and TRBJ1-1, with D possibly TRBD1 on 5 matching bases. V lost 3 bases, J lost 0 bases, and 14 bases lay in between. This CDR3 region has 16 residues. The V gene's germline CDR1 is LNHDA and CDR2 SQIVND (reference sequence). CDR3 residues: CASSIGQGGMNTEAFF. CDR3 nucleotides: TGTGCCAGTAGTATTGGTCAGGGCGGGATGAACACTGAAGCTTTCTTT.

The chain links TRBV6-5 to TRBJ2-1; 9 nucleotides align to TRBD2. The junction had 5 bases not matched to a gene; V was cut back by 2 bases and J by 6 bases. Germline lookup yields CDR1 MNHEY and CDR2 SVGAGI. The CDR3 runs to 15 residues. The chain's CDR3 is CASSYGREGGNEQFF. The CDR3 coding sequence is TGTGCCAGCAGTTACGGGCGGGAGGGCGGCAATGAGCAGTTCTTC.

This sequence joins TRBV21-1 and TRBJ1-1. TRBV21-1 is a known pseudogene. The CDR3 is made up of 13 amino acids. The chain's CDR3 is CASSPGGGTEAFF. The CDR3 region has the DNA TGTGCCAGCAGCCCGGGGGGGGGCACTGAAGCTTTCTTT.

The chain uses TRBV10-3 and TRBJ1-4; 8 nucleotides align to TRBD1. There are 14 residues in the CDR3. The germline V gene encodes CDR1 ENHRY and CDR2 SYGVKD. The V gene end was trimmed by 10 bases and the J gene end by 8 bases; junction bases not matched to a gene: 12. The CDR3 DNA sequence: TGTGCCACCTACTCGGGACAGGCGAAGGAAAAACTGTTTTTT. Protein sequence: CATYSGQAKEKLFF.

The chain recombines TRBV7-9 with TRBJ2-7, with D possibly matching TRBD2 (6 bases). Trimming took 6 bases from V and 3 from J, leaving 9 bases between them. The CDR3 totals 12 residues. Germline loops: CDR1 SEHNR, CDR2 FQNEAQ (reference sequence). The CDR3 coding sequence is TGTGCCAGCAGTAGACTAGTCTACGAGCAGTACTTC. This gives the protein CASSRLVYEQYF.

The chain employs TRBV27 and TRBJ1-6, with 8 positions matching TRBD1. The V gene's germline CDR1 is MNHEY and CDR2 SMNVEV (reference sequence). The ends lost 3 bases at V and 0 bases at J; junction bases unmatched: 10. This CDR3 is 19 amino acids long. This chain's CDR3 is CASSFVSRQGSSYNSPLHF. CDR3 bases: TGTGCCAGCAGTTTCGTCTCCCGACAGGGGAGCTCCTATAATTCACCCCTCCACTTT.

This clone was seen a single time. The J gene is TRBJ1-2, the V gene TRBV9; TRBD1 aligns across 7 bases. The CDR3 covers 16 residues. The germline V gene encodes CDR1 SGDLS and CDR2 YYNGEE. Trimming at V came to 4 bases and at J to 1 base, leaving 10 bases not matched to a gene. This CDR3 is CASSSTRDRLNYGYTF. In DNA, the CDR3 is TGTGCCAGCAGCTCGACCAGGGACAGACTTAACTATGGCTACACCTTC.

J is TRBJ2-3 and V is TRBV7-2; TRBD2 matches at 10 bases. Germline CDR1 reads SGHTA; CDR2 reads FQGNSA. Germline trimming cut 5 bases from V and 5 bases from J; bases unmatched to any gene: 7. CDR3 length: 15 amino acids. CDR3: CASSSRAGGIDTQYF. CDR3 nucleotide sequence: TGTGCCAGCAGCAGCCGAGCGGGAGGGATAGATACGCAGTATTTT.

This chain uses TRBV5-1 with TRBJ2-1; 7 nucleotides match TRBD2. The V segment lost 3 bases and the J segment 8 bases; nucleotides outside the gene matches: 8. Germline CDR1 SGHRS, CDR2 YFSETQ. CDR3 length: 14 residues. In DNA, the CDR3 is TGCGCCAGCAGCTGGGGCCCTACTAGCGATGAGCAGTTCTTC. Translating it yields CASSWGPTSDEQFF.

The CDR3 coding sequence is TGTGCCAGCAGTACCGTTCTCGGGGAGCAGTACTTC. Translated, it gives CASSTVLGEQYF. The rearrangement joins TRBV6-5 to TRBJ2-7; the D is unclear. CDR3 length equals 12 residues. Germline CDR1 is MNHEY and CDR2 is SVGAGI. The V end was cut by 5 bases, the J end by 7 bases, with 12 bases between.

This clone showed up just a few times. The chain combines TRBV7-3 with TRBJ2-7; TRBD2 aligns across 11 bases. Germline lookup yields CDR1 SGHTA and CDR2 FQGTGA. The CDR3 spans 15 residues. Trimming at V came to 6 bases and at J to 6 bases, leaving 10 bases not matched to a gene. The CDR3 DNA is TGTGCCAGCAGACAAACTGGGCTAGCGGGAGGCGAGCAGTACTTC. Translating it yields CASRQTGLAGGEQYF.

The J gene is TRBJ2-1, the V gene TRBV19; perhaps TRBD1 as D (6 bases). V lost 0 bases, J lost 6 bases, and 15 bases lay in between. This CDR3 comprises 16 residues. Germline V gene data show CDR1 as LNHDA and CDR2 as SQIVND (reference sequence). The CDR3 DNA sequence: TGTGCCAGTAGTATAGATCAATCCCAGGGGTCCAATGAGCAGTTCTTC. This translates into CASSIDQSQGSNEQFF.

The chain is built from TRBV4-1 and TRBJ1-6, with 9 bases that match TRBD1. The CDR3 extends over 18 amino acids. The germline V gene has CDR1 MGHRA and CDR2 YSYEKL. The ends lost 0 bases at V and 0 bases at J; junction bases unmatched: 3. Here the CDR3 DNA reads TGCGCCAGCAGCCAAGATGGACAGGGGAGCTCCTATAATTCACCCCTCCACTTT. Translated: CASSQDGQGSSYNSPLHF.

The chain links TRBV4-2 to TRBJ2-1, with 7 bases aligning to TRBD2. J was trimmed by 9 bases and V by 4 bases; bases with no gene match: 3. Germline V gene lookup returns CDR1 LGHNA and CDR2 YNFKEQ. This CDR3 is built from 12 residues. The CDR3 loop is CASSPRGGEQFF. CDR3 nucleotides: TGTGCCAGCAGCCCGCGCGGGGGTGAGCAGTTCTTC.